The T cell receptor (beta chain) under discussion was sequenced for a study of CD4 T cells in relation to SARS-CoV-2 and coronaviruses. In the study overall: TCR beta CDR3s were sequenced after roughly 10-day antigen culture of PBMCs. Controls used an HIV-1 Nef peptide pool or no peptide.

Here immunoSEQ multiplex PCR was the method, and the copy in TCRdb shows in-frame clones only, minus some. Of some 27,000 clones listed, 70% to 80% are singletons. Unexposed donor CD4+ T cells date from about 2010-2019, before the COVID-19 pandemic. Isolation of CD4+ T cells took place after less than 13 days in culture. Cells permitting, SARS-CoV-2 S/N and four cold-coronavirus spikes were tested on unexposed-donor CD4+ T cells. About this clone: Its antigen is still unknown.

Broader study findings: In around 63% of donors, memory CD4+ clonotypes crossrecognized SARS-CoV-2 and at least one common cold coronavirus spike.

Deletions cut 5 bases from V and 5 bases from J, with 12 bases between. Germline V lookup: CDR1 SGHNT, CDR2 YENEEA. The CDR3 spans 13 residues. The receptor was isolated from a human donor in good health. The chain carries TRBV11-3 and TRBJ2-5, with a weak D call TRBD1 (6 bases). Input material: CD4+ T cells from PBMCs, cultured in vitro. CDR3 residues: CASSPNRDETQYF. DNA for the CDR3: TGTGCCAGCAGCCCGAACAGGGATGAGACCCAGTACTTC. Using reference TRBV11-3 and TRBJ2-5 for the parts outside the CDR3, the full variable domain is EAGVVQSPRYKIIEKKQPVAFWCNPISGHNTLYWYLQNLGQGPELLIRYENEEAVDDSQLPKDRFSAERLKGVDSTLKIQPAELGDSAVYLCASSPNRDETQYFGPGTRLLVL.